The clone carrying this T cell receptor beta chain was observed many times. Its antigen is still unknown. From the 5' RACE reads, TCRdb called clonotypes with MiXCR, one entry per CDR3 protein. Seen here are roughly 52,000 distinct CDR3 sequences, around 4% observed once, and the top ten hold about 6.7%. The sample is drawn from a study of neurological immune-mediated disorders. Study information: Relapsing-remitting disease was seen in most of the 34 multiple sclerosis patients, and secondary progressive disease was seen in 3.

Study-wide findings and caveats: Multiple sclerosis was found to have the least TCR clonal expansion, below healthy controls, and HTLV-1-associated myelopathy the most. Association of the multiple sclerosis repertoire cluster with clinical or MRI features was not observed for any feature.

CDR3 length equals 14 residues. The V segment lost 10 bases and the J segment 2 bases; nucleotides outside the gene matches: 11. The V gene's germline CDR1 is MNHEY and CDR2 SVGEGT. PBMCs stored at -80 C, 2 million in total, were the source of the unsorted libraries. Source material: PBMCs. V and J are TRBV6-2 or TRBV6-3 and TRBJ2-7; 7 bases line up with TRBD2. The TCR sequence derives from a man in his 60s with multiple sclerosis. CDR3: CATSNYGTTYEQYF. For the CDR3, the DNA is TGTGCCACCTCCAACTACGGGACTACCTACGAGCAGTACTTC.